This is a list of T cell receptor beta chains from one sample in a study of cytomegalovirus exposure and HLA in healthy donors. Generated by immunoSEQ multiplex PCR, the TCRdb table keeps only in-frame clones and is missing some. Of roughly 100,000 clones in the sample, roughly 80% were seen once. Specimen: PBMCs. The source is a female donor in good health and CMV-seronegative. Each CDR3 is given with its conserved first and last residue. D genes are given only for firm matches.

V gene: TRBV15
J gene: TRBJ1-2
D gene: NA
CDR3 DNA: TGTGCCACCAGCAGAGTTGGAGAGAACTATGGCTACACCTTC
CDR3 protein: CATSRVGENYGYTF

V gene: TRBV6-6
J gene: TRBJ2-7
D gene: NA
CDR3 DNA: TGTGCCAGCAGTTATCCCCCCCCTTACGAGCAGTACTTC
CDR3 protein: CASSYPPPYEQYF

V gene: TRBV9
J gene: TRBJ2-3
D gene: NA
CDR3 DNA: TGTGCCAGCAGCTACCTAGCGAAGAGCACAGATACGCAGTATTTT
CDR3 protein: CASSYLAKSTDTQYF

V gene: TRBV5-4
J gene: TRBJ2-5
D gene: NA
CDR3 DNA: TGTGCCAGCAGCTTACCAGAGGGACTGGGGCGAGAGACCCAGTACTTC
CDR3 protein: CASSLPEGLGRETQYF

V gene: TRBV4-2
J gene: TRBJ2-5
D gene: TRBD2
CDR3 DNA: TGTGCCAGCAGCCAAGTTCTAGCGGGGGAAGAGACCCAGTACTTC
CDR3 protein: CASSQVLAGEETQYF

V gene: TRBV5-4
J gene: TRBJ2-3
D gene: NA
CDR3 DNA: TGTGCCAGCAGCTTGACCCAGACAGATACGCAGTATTTT
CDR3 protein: CASSLTQTDTQYF

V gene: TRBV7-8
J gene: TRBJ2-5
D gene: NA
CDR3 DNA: TGTGCCAGCACCATTTGGGGCCCCCAAGAGACCCAGTACTTC
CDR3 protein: CASTIWGPQETQYF

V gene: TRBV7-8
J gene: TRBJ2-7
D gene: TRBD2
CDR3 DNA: TGTGCCAGCAGCTTACCGTCTGCGGGAGGTTCCTACGAGCAGTACTTC
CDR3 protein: CASSLPSAGGSYEQYF

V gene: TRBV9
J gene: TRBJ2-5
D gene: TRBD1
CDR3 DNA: TGTGCCAGCAGCGTCGAACAGGGGGAGCGAGAGACCCAGTACTTC
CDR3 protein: CASSVEQGERETQYF

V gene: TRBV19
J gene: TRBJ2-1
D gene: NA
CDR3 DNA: TGTGCCAGTAGTATTCGCGGATTTGTAGGCGATGAGCAGTTCTTC
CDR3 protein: CASSIRGFVGDEQFF